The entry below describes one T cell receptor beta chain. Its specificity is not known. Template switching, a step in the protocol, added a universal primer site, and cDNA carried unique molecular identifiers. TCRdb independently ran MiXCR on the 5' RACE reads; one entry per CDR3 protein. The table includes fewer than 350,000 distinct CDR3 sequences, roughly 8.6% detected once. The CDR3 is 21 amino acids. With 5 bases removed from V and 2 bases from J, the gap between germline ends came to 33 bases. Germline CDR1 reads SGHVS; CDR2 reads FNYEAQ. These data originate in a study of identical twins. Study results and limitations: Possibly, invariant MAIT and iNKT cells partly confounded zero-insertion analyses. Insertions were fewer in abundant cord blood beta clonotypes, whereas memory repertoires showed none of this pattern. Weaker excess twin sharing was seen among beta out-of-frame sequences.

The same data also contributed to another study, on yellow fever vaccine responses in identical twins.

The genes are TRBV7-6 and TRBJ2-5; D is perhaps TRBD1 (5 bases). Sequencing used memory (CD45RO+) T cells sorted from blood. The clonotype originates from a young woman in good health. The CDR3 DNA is TGTGCCAGCAGCCCAACCCCCCCCGCTCGGTTTCGACGGACACTACAAGAGACCCAGTACTTC. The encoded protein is CASSPTPPARFRRTLQETQYF.